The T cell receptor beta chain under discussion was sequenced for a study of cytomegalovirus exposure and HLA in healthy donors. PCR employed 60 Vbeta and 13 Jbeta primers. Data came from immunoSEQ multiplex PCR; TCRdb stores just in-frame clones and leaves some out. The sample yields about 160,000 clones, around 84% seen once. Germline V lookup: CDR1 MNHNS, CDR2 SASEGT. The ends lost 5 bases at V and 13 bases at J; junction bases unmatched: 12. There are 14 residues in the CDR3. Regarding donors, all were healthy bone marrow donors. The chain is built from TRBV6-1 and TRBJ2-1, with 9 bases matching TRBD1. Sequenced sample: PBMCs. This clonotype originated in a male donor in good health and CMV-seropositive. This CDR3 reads CASSSGQGNNNQFF. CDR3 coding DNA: TGTGCCAGCAGTTCTGGACAGGGGAATAATAATCAGTTCTTC.